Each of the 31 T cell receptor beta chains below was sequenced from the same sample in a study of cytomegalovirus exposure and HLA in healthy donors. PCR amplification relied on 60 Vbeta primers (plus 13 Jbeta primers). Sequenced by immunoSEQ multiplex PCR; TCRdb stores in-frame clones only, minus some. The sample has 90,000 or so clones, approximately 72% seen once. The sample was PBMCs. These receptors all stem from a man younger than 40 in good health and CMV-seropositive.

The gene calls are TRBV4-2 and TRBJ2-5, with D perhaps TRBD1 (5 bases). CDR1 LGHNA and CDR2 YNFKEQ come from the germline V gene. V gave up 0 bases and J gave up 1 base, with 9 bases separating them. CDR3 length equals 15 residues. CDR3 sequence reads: CASSQDPGPQETQYF. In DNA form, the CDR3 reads TGTGCCAGCAGCCAAGATCCAGGGCCCCAAGAGACCCAGTACTTC.

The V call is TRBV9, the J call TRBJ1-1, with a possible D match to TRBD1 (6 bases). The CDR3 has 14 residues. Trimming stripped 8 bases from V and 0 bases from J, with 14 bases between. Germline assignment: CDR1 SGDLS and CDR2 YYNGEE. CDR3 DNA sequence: TGTGCCAGAGAGGACAGAGACATGAACACTGAAGCTTTCTTT. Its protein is CAREDRDMNTEAFF.

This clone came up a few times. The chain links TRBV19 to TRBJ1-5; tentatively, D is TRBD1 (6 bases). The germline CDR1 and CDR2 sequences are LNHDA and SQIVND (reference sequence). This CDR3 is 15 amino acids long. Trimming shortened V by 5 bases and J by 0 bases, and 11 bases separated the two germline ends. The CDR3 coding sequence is TGTGCCAGTAGTGCGACAGGCTATAGCAATCAGCCCCAGCATTTT. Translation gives CASSATGYSNQPQHF.

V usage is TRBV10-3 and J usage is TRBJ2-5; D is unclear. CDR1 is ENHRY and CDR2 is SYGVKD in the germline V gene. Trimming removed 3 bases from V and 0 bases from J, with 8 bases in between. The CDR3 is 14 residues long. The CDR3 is CAISETTYQETQYF. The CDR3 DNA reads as TGTGCCATCAGTGAAACTACCTACCAAGAGACCCAGTACTTC.

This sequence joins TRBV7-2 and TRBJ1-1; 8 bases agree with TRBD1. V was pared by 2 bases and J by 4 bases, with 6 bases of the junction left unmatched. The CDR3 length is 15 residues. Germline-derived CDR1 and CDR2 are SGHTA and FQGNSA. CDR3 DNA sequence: TGTGCCAGCAGCTTATTGAGGACAGGGAGCACTGAAGCTTTCTTT. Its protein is CASSLLRTGSTEAFF. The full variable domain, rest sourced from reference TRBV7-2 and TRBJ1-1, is GAGVSQSPSNKVTEKGKDVELRCDPISGHTALYWYRQSLGQGLEFLIYFQGNSAPDKSGLPSDRFSAERTGGSVSTLTIQRTQQEDSAVYLCASSLLRTGSTEAFFGQGTRLTVV.

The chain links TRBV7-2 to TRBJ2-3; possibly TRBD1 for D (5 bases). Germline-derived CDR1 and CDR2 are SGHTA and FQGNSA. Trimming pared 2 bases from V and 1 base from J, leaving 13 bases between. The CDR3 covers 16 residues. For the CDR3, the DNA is TGTGCCAGCAGCTTATCGTGGGCCAGGGGCACAGATACGCAGTATTTT. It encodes CASSLSWARGTDTQYF.

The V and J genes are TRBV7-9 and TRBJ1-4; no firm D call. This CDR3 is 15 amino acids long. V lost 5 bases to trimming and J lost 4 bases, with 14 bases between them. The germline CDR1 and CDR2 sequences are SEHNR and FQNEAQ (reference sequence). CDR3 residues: CASSQGSPGNEKLFF. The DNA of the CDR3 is TGTGCCAGCAGCCAAGGGAGCCCTGGTAATGAAAAACTGTTTTTT.

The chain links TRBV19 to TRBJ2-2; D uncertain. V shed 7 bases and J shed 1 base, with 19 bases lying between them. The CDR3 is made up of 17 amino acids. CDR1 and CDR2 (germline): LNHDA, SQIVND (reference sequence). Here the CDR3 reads CASINPRPSLNTGELFF. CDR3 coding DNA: TGTGCCAGTATTAACCCGAGGCCCTCGCTGAACACCGGGGAGCTGTTTTTT.

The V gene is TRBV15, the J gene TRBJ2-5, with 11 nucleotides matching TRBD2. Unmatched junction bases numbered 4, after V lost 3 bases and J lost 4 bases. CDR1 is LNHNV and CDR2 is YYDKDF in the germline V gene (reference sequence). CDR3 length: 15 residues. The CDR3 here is CATSRGSGGAETQYF. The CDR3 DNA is TGTGCCACCAGCAGGGGTAGCGGGGGGGCAGAGACCCAGTACTTC.

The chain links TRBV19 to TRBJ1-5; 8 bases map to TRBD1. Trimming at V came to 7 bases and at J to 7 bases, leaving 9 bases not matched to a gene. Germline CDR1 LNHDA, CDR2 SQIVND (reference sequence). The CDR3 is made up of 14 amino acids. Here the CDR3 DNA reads TGTGCCAGTAAGGACAGGGCCGCGTTCCAGCCCCAGCATTTT. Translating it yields CASKDRAAFQPQHF.

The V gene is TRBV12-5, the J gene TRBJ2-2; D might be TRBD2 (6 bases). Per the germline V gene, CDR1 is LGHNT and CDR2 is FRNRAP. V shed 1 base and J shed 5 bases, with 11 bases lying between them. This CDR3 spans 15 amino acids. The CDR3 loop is CASGLDGAGTGELFF. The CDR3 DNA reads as TGTGCTAGTGGTTTGGACGGGGCGGGGACCGGGGAGCTGTTTTTT.

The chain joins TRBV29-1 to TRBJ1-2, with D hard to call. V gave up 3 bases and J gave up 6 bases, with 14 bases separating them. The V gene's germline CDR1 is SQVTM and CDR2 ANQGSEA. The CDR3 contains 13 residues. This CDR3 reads CSVEGLASDGYTF. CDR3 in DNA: TGCAGCGTTGAGGGTTTGGCCAGCGATGGCTACACCTTC.

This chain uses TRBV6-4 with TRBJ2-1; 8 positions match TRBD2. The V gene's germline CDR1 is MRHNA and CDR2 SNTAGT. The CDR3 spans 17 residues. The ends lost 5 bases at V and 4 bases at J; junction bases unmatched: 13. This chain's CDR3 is CASSSTPGGGRYNEQFF. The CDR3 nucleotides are TGTGCCAGCAGTAGTACCCCTGGCGGGGGGCGGTACAATGAGCAGTTCTTC.

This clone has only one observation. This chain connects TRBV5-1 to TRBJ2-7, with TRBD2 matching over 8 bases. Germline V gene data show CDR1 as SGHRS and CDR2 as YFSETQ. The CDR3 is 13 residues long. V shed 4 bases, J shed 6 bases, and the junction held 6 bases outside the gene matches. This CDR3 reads CASSPQTSGEQYF. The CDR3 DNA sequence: TGCGCCAGCAGCCCGCAAACTAGCGGCGAGCAGTACTTC.

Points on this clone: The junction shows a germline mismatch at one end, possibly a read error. CDR3 DNA: TGTGCCGGCAGGGCCGCTGGGGGCATGAACACTGAAGCTTTCTTT. It specifies CAGRAAGGMNTEAFF. The rearrangement links TRBV7-9 to TRBJ1-1; perhaps TRBD1 as D (6 bases). Germline V gene data show CDR1 as SEHNR and CDR2 as FQNEAQ (reference sequence). The CDR3 has 15 amino acids.

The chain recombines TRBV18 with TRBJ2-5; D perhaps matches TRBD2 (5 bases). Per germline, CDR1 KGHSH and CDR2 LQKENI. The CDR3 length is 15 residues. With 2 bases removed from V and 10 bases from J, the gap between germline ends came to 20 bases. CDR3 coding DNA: TGTGCCAGCTCACCAGGCACAAGGCTGGGGAGTGGCCAGTACTTC. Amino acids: CASSPGTRLGSGQYF.

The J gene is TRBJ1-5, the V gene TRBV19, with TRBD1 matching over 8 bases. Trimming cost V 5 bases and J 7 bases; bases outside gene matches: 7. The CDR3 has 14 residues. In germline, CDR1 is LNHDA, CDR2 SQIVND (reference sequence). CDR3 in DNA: TGTGCCAGTAGTCCGGACAGGGTTTACCAGCCCCAGCATTTT. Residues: CASSPDRVYQPQHF.

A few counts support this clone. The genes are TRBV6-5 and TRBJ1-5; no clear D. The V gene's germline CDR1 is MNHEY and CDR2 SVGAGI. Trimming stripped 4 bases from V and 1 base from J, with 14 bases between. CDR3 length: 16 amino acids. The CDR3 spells CASSSSPGRSNQPQHF. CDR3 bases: TGTGCCAGCAGTTCCAGCCCAGGCAGGAGCAATCAGCCCCAGCATTTT.

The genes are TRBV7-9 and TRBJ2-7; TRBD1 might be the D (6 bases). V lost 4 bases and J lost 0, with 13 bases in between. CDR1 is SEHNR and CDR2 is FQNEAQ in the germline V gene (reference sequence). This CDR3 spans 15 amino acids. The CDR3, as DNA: TGTGCCAGCAGCTCAGAGGGGGATTACTCCTACGAGCAGTACTTC. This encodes CASSSEGDYSYEQYF.

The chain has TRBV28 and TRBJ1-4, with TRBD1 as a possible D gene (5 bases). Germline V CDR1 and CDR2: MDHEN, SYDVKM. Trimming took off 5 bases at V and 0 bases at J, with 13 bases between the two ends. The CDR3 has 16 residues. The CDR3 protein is CASSLGGITTNEKLFF. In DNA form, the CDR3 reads TGTGCCAGCAGTCTGGGGGGGATAACAACTAATGAAAAACTGTTTTTT.

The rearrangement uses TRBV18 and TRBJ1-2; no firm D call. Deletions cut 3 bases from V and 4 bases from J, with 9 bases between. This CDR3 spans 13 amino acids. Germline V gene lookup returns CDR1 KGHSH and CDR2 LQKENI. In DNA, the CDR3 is TGTGCCAGCTCACCTGAGGCGGGCTATGGCTACACCTTC. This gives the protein CASSPEAGYGYTF.

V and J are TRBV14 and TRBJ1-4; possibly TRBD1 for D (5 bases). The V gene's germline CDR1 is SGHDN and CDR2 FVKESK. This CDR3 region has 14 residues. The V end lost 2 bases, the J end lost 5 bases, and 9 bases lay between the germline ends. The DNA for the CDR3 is TGTGCCAGCAGCCAAAGACAGTGGAATGAAAAACTGTTTTTT. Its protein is CASSQRQWNEKLFF. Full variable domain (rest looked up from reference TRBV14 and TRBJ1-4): EAGVTQFPSHSVIEKGQTVTLRCDPISGHDNLYWYRRVMGKEIKFLLHFVKESKQDESGMPNNRFLAERTGGTYSTLKVQPAELEDSGVYFCASSQRQWNEKLFFGSGTQLSVL.

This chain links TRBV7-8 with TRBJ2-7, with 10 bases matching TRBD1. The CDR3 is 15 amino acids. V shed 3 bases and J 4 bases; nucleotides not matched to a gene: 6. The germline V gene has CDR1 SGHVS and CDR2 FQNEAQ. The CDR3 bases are TGTGCCAGCAGCTTGGGGACAGGGGCGATGTACGAGCAGTACTTC. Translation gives CASSLGTGAMYEQYF.

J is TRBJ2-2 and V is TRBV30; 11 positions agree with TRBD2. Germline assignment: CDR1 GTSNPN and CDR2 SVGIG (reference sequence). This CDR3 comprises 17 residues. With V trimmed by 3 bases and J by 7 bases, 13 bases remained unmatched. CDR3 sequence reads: CAWRSTLAGGPGGELFF. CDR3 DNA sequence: TGTGCCTGGAGGAGCACCTTAGCGGGGGGGCCTGGCGGGGAGCTGTTTTTT.

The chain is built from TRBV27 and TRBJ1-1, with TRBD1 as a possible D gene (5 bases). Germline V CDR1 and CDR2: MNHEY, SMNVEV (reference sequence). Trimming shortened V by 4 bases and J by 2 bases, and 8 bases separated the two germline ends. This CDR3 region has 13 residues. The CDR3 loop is CASSWGVNTEAFF. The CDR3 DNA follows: TGTGCCAGCAGTTGGGGGGTTAACACTGAAGCTTTCTTT.

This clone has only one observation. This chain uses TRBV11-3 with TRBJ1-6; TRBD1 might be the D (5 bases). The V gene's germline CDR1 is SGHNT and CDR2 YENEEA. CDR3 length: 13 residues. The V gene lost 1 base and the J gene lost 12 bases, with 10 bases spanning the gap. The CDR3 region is CASSLVAGQPLHF. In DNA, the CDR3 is TGTGCCAGCAGCTTAGTGGCAGGGCAACCCCTCCACTTT.

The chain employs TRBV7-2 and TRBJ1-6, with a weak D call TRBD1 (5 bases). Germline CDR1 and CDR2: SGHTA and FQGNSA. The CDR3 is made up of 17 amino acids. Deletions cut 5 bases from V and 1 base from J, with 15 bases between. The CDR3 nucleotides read TGTGCCAGCAGCATCCCCCGGGGGTTTTCCTATAATTCACCCCTCCACTTT. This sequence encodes CASSIPRGFSYNSPLHF.

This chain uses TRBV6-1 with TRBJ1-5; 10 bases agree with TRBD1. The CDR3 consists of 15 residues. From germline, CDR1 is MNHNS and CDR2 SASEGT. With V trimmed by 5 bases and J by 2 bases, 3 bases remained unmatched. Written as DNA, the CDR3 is TGTGCCAGCAGTTTGACAGGGGGCGGCAATCAGCCCCAGCATTTT. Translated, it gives CASSLTGGGNQPQHF.

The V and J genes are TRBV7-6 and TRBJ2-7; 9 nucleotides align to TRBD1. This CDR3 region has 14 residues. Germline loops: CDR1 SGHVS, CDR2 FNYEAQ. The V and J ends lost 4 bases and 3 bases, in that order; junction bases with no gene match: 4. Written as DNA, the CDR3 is TGTGCCAGCAGCTACCGACAGGGGGGCTACGAGCAGTACTTC. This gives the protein CASSYRQGGYEQYF. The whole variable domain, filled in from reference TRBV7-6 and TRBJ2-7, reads GAGVSQSPRYKVTKRGQDVALRCDPISGHVSLYWYRQALGQGPEFLTYFNYEAQQDKSGLPNDRFSAERPEGSISTLTIQRTEQRDSAMYRCASSYRQGGYEQYFGPGTRLTVT.

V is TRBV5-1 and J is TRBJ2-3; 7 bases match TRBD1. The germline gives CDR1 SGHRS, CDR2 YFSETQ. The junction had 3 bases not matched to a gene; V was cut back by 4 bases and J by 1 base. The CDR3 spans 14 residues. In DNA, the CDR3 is TGCGCCAGCAGCCTCCAGGGGGGCACAGATACGCAGTATTTT. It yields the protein CASSLQGGTDTQYF.

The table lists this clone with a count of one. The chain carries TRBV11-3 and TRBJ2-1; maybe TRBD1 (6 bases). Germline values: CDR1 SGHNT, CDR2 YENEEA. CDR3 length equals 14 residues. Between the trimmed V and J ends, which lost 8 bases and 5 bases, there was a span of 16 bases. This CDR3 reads CASRGKGENNEQFF. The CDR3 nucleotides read TGTGCCAGCCGCGGAAAGGGGGAAAACAATGAGCAGTTCTTC.